This T cell receptor beta chain was found in a study of blood T cell repertoires in COVID-19. Method: immunoSEQ multiplex PCR; TCRdb's copy keeps in-frame clones and lacks some. The sample lists 55,000 to 75,000 clones; just over 85% were seen once. The ends were cut back, 7 bases at V and 3 bases at J, with 16 bases in the middle. Germline lookup yields CDR1 MNHEY and CDR2 SVGAGI. The CDR3 sequence is 14 residues long. Sequencing used peripheral blood. This TCR came from a man in his fifties with active COVID-19. The chain links TRBV6-5 to TRBJ2-7; D unclear. This chain's CDR3 is CASTPETGHYEQYF. The CDR3 DNA sequence: TGTGCCAGCACCCCAGAGACGGGTCACTACGAGCAGTACTTC.